These 25 T cell receptor beta chains were all obtained from the same sample, sequenced in a study of blood T cell repertoires in COVID-19. Clones were sequenced by immunoSEQ multiplex PCR, and TCRdb holds only the in-frame ones, with some missing. The profile shows tens of thousands of clones, 75% to 90% of them singletons. The sample consisted of peripheral blood. All receptors derive from a human donor in a cohort sampled during active COVID-19.

The chain links TRBV3-1 (or the pseudogene TRBV3-2) to TRBJ2-7; 13 bases agree with TRBD2. V was clipped by 5 bases and J by 5 bases; unmatched bases: 12. CDR3 length: 17 amino acids. The germline V gene encodes CDR1 LGHDT and CDR2 YNNKEL (reference sequence). CDR3 sequence: CASSGGLAGDPLNEQYF. The CDR3 DNA reads as TGTGCCAGCAGCGGCGGACTAGCGGGGGACCCTTTGAACGAGCAGTACTTC.

The gene calls are TRBV9 and TRBJ1-2; D uncertain. V shed 4 bases and J shed 4 bases, with 17 bases lying between them. Germline CDR1 and CDR2: SGDLS and YYNGEE. The CDR3 is 15 amino acids. CDR3 region: CASSPTTSALYGYTF. DNA of the CDR3: TGTGCCAGCAGCCCCACGACATCCGCCCTCTATGGCTACACCTTC. Supplemented by reference TRBV9 and TRBJ1-2, the full variable domain reads DSGVTQTPKHLITATGQRVTLRCSPRSGDLSVYWYQQSLDQGLQFLIQYYNGEERAKGNILERFSAQQFPDLHSELNLSSLELGDSALYFCASSPTTSALYGYTFGSGTRLTVV.

The rearrangement links TRBV6-2 or TRBV6-3 to TRBJ1-2, with D possibly TRBD1 on 6 matching bases. The CDR3 spans 14 residues. The germline V gene has CDR1 MNHEY and CDR2 SVGEGT. Trimming took 2 bases from V and 6 from J, leaving 13 bases between them. This CDR3 is CASSYRMTGNGYTF. CDR3 sequence (DNA): TGTGCCAGCAGTTACCGAATGACAGGAAATGGCTACACCTTC.

Here the CDR3 DNA reads TGTGCCAGCAGCTTAAACAGGGGTGGCGAGCAGTACTTC. Translation gives CASSLNRGGEQYF. The chain carries TRBV11-3 and TRBJ2-7; 7 bases align to TRBD1. Germline CDR1 and CDR2: SGHNT and YENEEA. The CDR3 extends over 13 amino acids. After removal of 2 bases from V and 6 bases from J, the junction contained 4 bases not matched to a gene.

The CDR3 loop reads CASSFPGDRGGNLYEQYF. In nucleotides, the CDR3 is TGCGCCAGCAGCTTCCCTGGGGACCGCGGGGGTAACCTCTACGAGCAGTACTTC. The V call is TRBV5-1, the J call TRBJ2-7; 7 bases align to TRBD2. The junction had 17 bases not matched to a gene; V was cut back by 2 bases and J by 3 bases. There are 18 residues in the CDR3. Per germline, CDR1 SGHRS and CDR2 YFSETQ.

The chain couples TRBV9 to TRBJ2-7; a possible D gene is TRBD2 (5 bases). The CDR3 sequence is 14 residues long. The V and J ends lost 3 bases and 0 bases respectively, with 10 bases between them. The V gene's germline CDR1 is SGDLS and CDR2 YYNGEE. CDR3 DNA: TGTGCCAGCAGCGGCGGGTTTAGCTCCTACGAGCAGTACTTC. The encoded protein is CASSGGFSSYEQYF.

This clone was seen once. V and J are TRBV25-1 and TRBJ2-7, with 7 bases aligning to TRBD1. V was clipped by 1 base and J by 1 base; unmatched bases: 7. Germline V lookup: CDR1 MGHDK, CDR2 SYGVNS. CDR3 size: 16 residues. The CDR3 DNA is TGTGCCAGCAGTGAATCTTCCAGGGGGAATTCCTACGAGCAGTACTTC. It specifies CASSESSRGNSYEQYF.

The V and J genes are TRBV11-2 and TRBJ1-3; the D gene is possibly TRBD1 (6 bases). The length of the CDR3 is 17 residues. Trimming left V 5 bases short and J 0 bases short, with 17 bases between. The germline CDR1 and CDR2 sequences are SGHAT and FQNNGV. CDR3 bases: TGTGCCAGCAGCCACAAAAGACAGGAGAGCTCTGGAAACACCATATATTTT. It specifies CASSHKRQESSGNTIYF.

This chain uses TRBV4-1 with TRBJ2-7; D uncertain. Germline V gene data show CDR1 as MGHRA and CDR2 as YSYEKL. V lost 1 base, J lost 0 bases, and 10 bases lay in between. The CDR3 is 15 residues long. CDR3 nucleotide sequence: TGCGCCAGCAGCCAAGTCTTCTCGAGCTCCTACGAGCAGTACTTC. This codes for CASSQVFSSSYEQYF.

The V and J genes are TRBV27 and TRBJ1-2, with TRBD1 matching 7 bases. Trimming at V came to 4 bases and at J to 0 bases, leaving 5 bases not matched to a gene. CDR1 and CDR2 from the germline V gene are MNHEY and SMNVEV (reference sequence). This CDR3 contains 15 residues. The DNA of the CDR3 is TGTGCCAGCAGTTCCCGGGACAGAACTAACTATGGCTACACCTTC. This codes for CASSSRDRTNYGYTF.

This clone was observed once. This chain connects TRBV6-5 to TRBJ1-1; possible D gene TRBD1, 6 bases. Germline lookup yields CDR1 MNHEY and CDR2 SVGAGI. V shed 8 bases and J shed 10 bases, with 20 bases lying between them. CDR3 size: 13 residues. The CDR3 protein is CASSAGHPVGAFF. CDR3 coding DNA: TGTGCCAGCTCAGCGGGACACCCAGTGGGAGCTTTCTTT.

This sequence joins TRBV13 and TRBJ1-2, with TRBD1 matching over 9 bases. The CDR3 loop spans 15 amino acids. Trimming removed 4 bases from V and 4 bases from J; junction bases left unmatched: 7. Germline CDR1 PRHDT, CDR2 FYEKMQ (reference sequence). The CDR3 nucleotides read TGTGCCAGCAGCTCTACAGGGGGCGAGGGCTATGGCTACACCTTC. Translated: CASSSTGGEGYGYTF.

The gene calls are TRBV18 and TRBJ1-3; D ambiguous. Germline CDR1 reads KGHSH; CDR2 reads LQKENI. V dropped 5 bases and J dropped 6 bases, with 17 bases sitting between them. This CDR3 is 15 amino acids long. In DNA form, the CDR3 reads TGTGCCAGCTCATATTCAGCCGGGTTAACAAACACCATATATTTT. Encoded protein: CASSYSAGLTNTIYF.

V usage is TRBV7-9 and J usage is TRBJ1-1; maybe TRBD1 (5 bases). The CDR3 sequence is 13 residues long. Trimming shortened V by 5 bases and J by 9 bases, and 16 bases separated the two germline ends. The germline V gene encodes CDR1 SEHNR and CDR2 FQNEAQ (reference sequence). The CDR3: CASSPRIREQAFF. The CDR3 DNA follows: TGTGCCAGCAGCCCCCGGATCAGGGAACAAGCTTTCTTT.

The J gene is TRBJ2-7, the V gene TRBV19; no firm D call. Trimming cost V 5 bases and J 3 bases, with 14 bases left between them. CDR1 LNHDA and CDR2 SQIVND come from the germline V gene (reference sequence). There are 14 residues in the CDR3. The CDR3 loop is CASSASLYSYEQYF. CDR3 DNA sequence: TGTGCCAGTAGTGCCTCTCTATACAGCTACGAGCAGTACTTC.

J is TRBJ1-4 and V is TRBV3-1 (or the pseudogene TRBV3-2), with 7 bases that match TRBD1. After removal of 4 bases from V and 3 bases from J, the junction contained 5 bases not matched to a gene. The CDR3 spans 15 residues. Germline V gene lookup returns CDR1 LGHDT and CDR2 YNNKEL (reference sequence). The CDR3 sequence is CASSLQGPPNEKLFF. CDR3 nucleotides: TGTGCCAGCAGCCTACAGGGGCCGCCTAATGAAAAACTGTTTTTT.

V gene TRBV7-6 combines with J gene TRBJ2-7; 9 bases match TRBD1. The CDR3 is 16 amino acids. Losses at the gene ends were 5 bases for V and 5 bases for J; bases not matched to a gene: 13. Germline CDR1 and CDR2: SGHVS and FNYEAQ. CDR3 bases: TGTGCCAGCAGCCTCAGACCGGGACAGGGATCCCACGAGCAGTACTTC. Amino acids: CASSLRPGQGSHEQYF.

J is TRBJ1-5 and V is TRBV4-1; D might be TRBD1 (5 bases). The V and J ends lost 1 base and 0 bases respectively, with 10 bases between them. The germline CDR1 and CDR2 sequences are MGHRA and YSYEKL. This CDR3 is 16 amino acids long. The CDR3 bases are TGCGCCAGCAGCCAAGGGTGGGGGGATAGCAATCAGCCCCAGCATTTT. It codes for CASSQGWGDSNQPQHF.

This clone has a single count. The rearrangement links TRBV4-3 to TRBJ2-7; D is possibly TRBD1 (5 bases). The CDR3 totals 14 residues. The V gene's germline CDR1 is LGHNA and CDR2 YSLEER. V dropped 0 bases and J dropped 0 bases, with 6 bases sitting between them. CDR3: CASSQDTGSYEQYF. The CDR3, as DNA: TGCGCCAGCAGCCAAGATACAGGCTCCTACGAGCAGTACTTC.

This sequence joins TRBV5-4 and TRBJ1-3, with D possibly TRBD1 on 6 matching bases. This CDR3 has 17 residues. In germline, CDR1 is SGHNT, CDR2 YYREEE (reference sequence). V was pared by 4 bases and J by 1 base, with 18 bases between. The CDR3, as DNA: TGTGCCAGCAGCAAGGGACACACCACAGGATCTGGAAACACCATATATTTT. It yields the protein CASSKGHTTGSGNTIYF.

J is TRBJ1-2 and V is TRBV12-3 or TRBV12-4, with unresolved D. With 2 bases removed from V and 6 bases from J, the gap between germline ends came to 10 bases. This CDR3 has 13 residues. The CDR3 loop reads CASSLFGGNGYTF. CDR3 nucleotides: TGTGCCAGCAGTTTATTCGGAGGGAATGGCTACACCTTC.

The chain couples TRBV6-6 to TRBJ1-3, with a possible D match to TRBD1 (5 bases). In germline, CDR1 is MNHNY, CDR2 SVGAGI (reference sequence). The V and J ends lost 0 bases and 2 bases respectively, with 8 bases between them. The CDR3 contains 15 residues. The CDR3 sequence is CASSYSKGTGNTIYF. The DNA of the CDR3 is TGTGCCAGCAGTTACTCCAAGGGGACTGGAAACACCATATATTTT.

This rearrangement joins TRBV13 to TRBJ2-7, with unresolved D. V lost 3 bases, J lost 4 bases, and 13 bases lay in between. Germline CDR1 reads PRHDT; CDR2 reads FYEKMQ (reference sequence). The CDR3 contains 14 residues. The CDR3 reads CASSFRPSGYEQYF. CDR3 in DNA: TGTGCCAGCAGCTTTAGGCCATCCGGGTACGAGCAGTACTTC.

The chain links TRBV5-5 to TRBJ2-7; TRBD1 is a possible D gene (6 bases). The CDR3 is made up of 17 amino acids. The V gene's germline CDR1 is SGHKS and CDR2 YYEKEE (reference sequence). Trimming removed 1 base from V and 2 bases from J, with 19 bases in between. In DNA, the CDR3 is TGTGCCAGCAGCTTGACAGGGAACCCCCTTCTAACCTACGAGCAGTACTTC. Protein sequence: CASSLTGNPLLTYEQYF.

The V call is TRBV4-3, the J call TRBJ1-2; TRBD1 is a possible D gene (6 bases). The V end was cut by 3 bases, the J end by 2 bases, with 10 bases between. The V gene's germline CDR1 is LGHNA and CDR2 YSLEER. CDR3 length: 14 amino acids. This CDR3 reads CASSQAQGNYGYTF. The CDR3 region has the DNA TGCGCCAGCAGCCAGGCACAGGGCAACTATGGCTACACCTTC.